A selection of T cell receptor beta chains follows, all from one sample in a study of T cell responses to AZD1222 COVID-19 vaccine. Some clones are missing from TCRdb's copy, which holds only in-frame ones; the method was immunoSEQ multiplex PCR. The table has 84,000 or so clones, 90% seen once. The source was peripheral blood, collected on day 0 of AZD1222 vaccination. The receptors come from an adult in good health. Each CDR3 is given with its conserved first and last residue. The D gene is left open where the match is weak. Clone size is shown for a subset of rows, as once, few, many or a class of expanded clone.

v_call	d_call	cdr3_length	j_call	clone_size	cdr3_aa	cdr3_nt
TRBV2	.	13	TRBJ2-7	.	CASSRPGPGEQYF	TGTGCCAGCAGTCGTCCAGGGCCGGGCGAGCAGTACTTC
TRBV5-6	.	15	TRBJ2-1	.	CASSASLAYYNEQFF	TGTGCCAGCAGCGCATCCCTAGCGTACTACAATGAGCAGTTCTTC
TRBV2	.	14	TRBJ2-7	.	CASSRTVPPGEQYF	TGTGCCAGCAGCAGGACTGTACCCCCGGGCGAGCAGTACTTC
TRBV19	.	14	TRBJ2-2	.	CASSIDGNTGELFF	TGTGCCAGTAGTATCGACGGTAACACCGGGGAGCTGTTTTTT
TRBV19	TRBD1	14	TRBJ2-1	once	CASSTLQTGYFYFF	TGTGCCAGTAGTACCTTACAGACAGGGTACTTTTATTTCTTC
TRBV4-1	.	17	TRBJ1-1	once	CASSQEWGQGWGTEAFF	TGCGCCAGCAGCCAAGAATGGGGTCAAGGCTGGGGTACTGAAGCTTTCTTT
TRBV7-3	.	15	TRBJ2-1	once	CASSSSRDSYNEQFF	TGTGCCAGCAGCTCTAGCCGGGACTCCTACAATGAGCAGTTCTTC
TRBV12-3/TRBV12-4	TRBD1	13	TRBJ1-1	once	CASNLGTGGEAFF	TGTGCCAGCAATCTCGGGACAGGGGGGGAGGCTTTCTTT
TRBV7-3	TRBD2	14	TRBJ2-1	once	CASSVREGYNEQFF	TGTGCCAGCAGCGTAAGGGAGGGCTACAATGAGCAGTTCTTC
TRBV10-3	.	16	TRBJ1-1	many	CAISESSGRMNTEAFF	TGTGCCATCAGTGAGTCGAGTGGACGGATGAACACTGAAGCTTTCTTT
TRBV7-2	.	17	TRBJ1-4	.	CASSLAAGSSGGEKLFF	TGTGCCAGCAGCTTAGCGGCCGGCTCCTCGGGGGGAGAAAAACTGTTTTTT
TRBV6-5	.	11	TRBJ1-2	.	CASSTGWGYTF	TGTGCCAGCAGTACAGGGTGGGGCTACACCTTC
TRBV27	.	12	TRBJ2-7	once	CASSFLGGEQYF	TGTGCCAGCAGTTTTTTAGGCGGTGAGCAGTACTTC
TRBV7-2	.	13	TRBJ1-1	.	CASSAGVNTEAFF	TGTGCCAGCAGCGCCGGAGTGAACACTGAAGCTTTCTTT
TRBV27	TRBD2	15	TRBJ2-1	.	CASTKGTSGENEQFF	TGTGCCAGCACCAAAGGGACTAGCGGAGAAAATGAGCAGTTCTTC
TRBV4-1	.	15	TRBJ1-2	.	CASSRFGEIRDGYTF	TGCGCCAGCAGCCGGTTCGGGGAGATCCGGGATGGCTACACCTTC
TRBV9	.	13	TRBJ2-3	.	CASGSPSTDTQYF	TGTGCCAGCGGGAGCCCAAGCACAGATACGCAGTATTTT